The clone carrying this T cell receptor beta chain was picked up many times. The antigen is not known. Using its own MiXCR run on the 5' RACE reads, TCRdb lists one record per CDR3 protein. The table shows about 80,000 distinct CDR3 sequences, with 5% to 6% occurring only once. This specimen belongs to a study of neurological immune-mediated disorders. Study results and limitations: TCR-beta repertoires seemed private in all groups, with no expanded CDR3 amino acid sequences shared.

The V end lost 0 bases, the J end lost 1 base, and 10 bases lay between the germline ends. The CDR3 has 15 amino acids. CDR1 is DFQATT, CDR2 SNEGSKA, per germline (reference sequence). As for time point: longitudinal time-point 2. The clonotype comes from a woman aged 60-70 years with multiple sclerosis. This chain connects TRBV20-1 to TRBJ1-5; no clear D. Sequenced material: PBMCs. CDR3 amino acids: CSAREWGGSNQPQHF. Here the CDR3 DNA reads TGCAGTGCTAGAGAATGGGGAGGGAGCAATCAGCCCCAGCATTTT.